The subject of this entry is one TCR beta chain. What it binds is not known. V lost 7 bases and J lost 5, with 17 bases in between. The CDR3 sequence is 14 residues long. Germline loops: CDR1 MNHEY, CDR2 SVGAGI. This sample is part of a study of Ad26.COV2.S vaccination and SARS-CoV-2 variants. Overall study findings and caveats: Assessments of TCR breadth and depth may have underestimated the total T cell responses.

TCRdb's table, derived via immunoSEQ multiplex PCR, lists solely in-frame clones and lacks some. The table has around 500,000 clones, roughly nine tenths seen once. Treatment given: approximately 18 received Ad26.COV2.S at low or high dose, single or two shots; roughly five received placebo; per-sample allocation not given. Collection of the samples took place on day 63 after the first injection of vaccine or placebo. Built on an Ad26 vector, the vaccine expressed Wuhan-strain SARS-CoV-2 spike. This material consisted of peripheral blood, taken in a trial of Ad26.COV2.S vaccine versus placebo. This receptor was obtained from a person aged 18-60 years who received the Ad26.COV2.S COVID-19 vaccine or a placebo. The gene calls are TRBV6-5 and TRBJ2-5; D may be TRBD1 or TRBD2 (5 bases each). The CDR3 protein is CASTEGKGTETQYF. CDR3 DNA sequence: TGTGCCAGCACCGAGGGGAAGGGCACGGAGACCCAGTACTTC.